A selection of T cell receptor beta chains follows, all from one sample in a study of memory CD4+ T cells and cytomegalovirus serostatus. Libraries were prepared by immunoSEQ multiplex PCR; TCRdb keeps only in-frame clonotypes and omits some of them. Altogether approximately 60,000 clones are present, roughly three quarters being singletons, with the ten largest covering 0.85% to 1.2%. The sequenced sample was memory CD4+ T cells from blood. Receptors originate from an adult in good health and CMV-seronegative. Each CDR3 is given with its conserved first and last residue. Each record gives: V gene, J gene, CDR3 length, clone size, D gene, CDR3 DNA, CDR3 protein. The D gene is left open where the match is weak. Clone size is not always given. Where it is, it says once, few, many or a class for expanded clones.

v_gene: TRBV11-2
j_gene: TRBJ2-7
len: 15
abundance: NA
d_gene: NA
CDR3nt: TGTGCCAGCAGCTTATATGCCGGCGGCTCCTACGAGCAGTACTTC
CDR3aa: CASSLYAGGSYEQYF

v_gene: TRBV2
j_gene: TRBJ2-7
len: 13
abundance: NA
d_gene: NA
CDR3nt: TGTGCCAGCAGTGAATTTATGGGCTACGAGCAGTACTTC
CDR3aa: CASSEFMGYEQYF

v_gene: TRBV7-2
j_gene: TRBJ2-3
len: 13
abundance: NA
d_gene: NA
CDR3nt: TGTGCCAGCAGCTTAGCCGCGAGAGATACGCAGTATTTT
CDR3aa: CASSLAARDTQYF

v_gene: TRBV25-1
j_gene: TRBJ2-2
len: 16
abundance: NA
d_gene: TRBD1
CDR3nt: TGTGCCAGCAGTGGGATGGACAGGATCAGCACCGGGGAGCTGTTTTTT
CDR3aa: CASSGMDRISTGELFF

v_gene: TRBV4-3
j_gene: TRBJ2-5
len: 19
abundance: NA
d_gene: TRBD2
CDR3nt: TGCGCCAGCAGCCAAGATGAGGGTCAGACTGGCGGGGGCCAAGAGACCCAGTACTTC
CDR3aa: CASSQDEGQTGGGQETQYF

v_gene: TRBV20-1
j_gene: TRBJ1-1
len: 10
abundance: NA
d_gene: NA
CDR3nt: TGCAGTGCCCGCGGGGAGGAAGCTTTCTTT
CDR3aa: CSARGEEAFF

v_gene: TRBV11-2
j_gene: TRBJ2-7
len: 15
abundance: NA
d_gene: NA
CDR3nt: TGTGCCAGCAGCTTAGCCGGTAGTGGAACCTACGAGCAGTACTTC
CDR3aa: CASSLAGSGTYEQYF

v_gene: TRBV11-3
j_gene: TRBJ2-7
len: 14
abundance: NA
d_gene: NA
CDR3nt: TGTGCCAGCAGCTTAAGGCAGGGGCTTTACGAGCAGTACTTC
CDR3aa: CASSLRQGLYEQYF

v_gene: TRBV4-3
j_gene: TRBJ2-7
len: 16
abundance: few
d_gene: NA
CDR3nt: TGCGCCAGCAGCCGTTCCTCGACTAGAACGGGCTACGAGCAGTACTTC
CDR3aa: CASSRSSTRTGYEQYF

v_gene: TRBV5-5
j_gene: TRBJ1-2
len: 14
abundance: NA
d_gene: TRBD1
CDR3nt: TGTGCCAGCAGCCTCTCAGGGGGGGCGGTGGGCTACACCTTC
CDR3aa: CASSLSGGAVGYTF